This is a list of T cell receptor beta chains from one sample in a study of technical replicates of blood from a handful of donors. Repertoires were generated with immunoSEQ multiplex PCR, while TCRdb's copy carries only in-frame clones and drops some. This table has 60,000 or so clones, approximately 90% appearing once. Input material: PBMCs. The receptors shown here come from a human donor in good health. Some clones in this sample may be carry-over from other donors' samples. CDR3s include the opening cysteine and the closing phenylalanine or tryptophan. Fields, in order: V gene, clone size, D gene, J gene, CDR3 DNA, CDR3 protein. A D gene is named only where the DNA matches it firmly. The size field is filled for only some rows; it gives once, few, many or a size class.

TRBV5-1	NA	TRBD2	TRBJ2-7	TGCGCCAGCAGCCTGGGACTAGCGGGGTCCATATACGAGCAGTACTTC	CASSLGLAGSIYEQYF
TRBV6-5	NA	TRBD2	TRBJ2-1	TGTGCCAGCAGTTATGTGACTAGCGGGAACAATGAGCAGTTCTTC	CASSYVTSGNNEQFF
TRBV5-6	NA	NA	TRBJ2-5	TGTGCCAGCAGCTTGGCCATGGGACAAGTAGAGACCCAGTACTTC	CASSLAMGQVETQYF
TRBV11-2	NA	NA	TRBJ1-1	TGTGCCAGCAGCCCTCGGGTTTACACTGAAGCTTTCTTT	CASSPRVYTEAFF
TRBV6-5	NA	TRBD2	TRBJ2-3	TGTGCCAGCAGTTATGGGTCTAGCGGAAGCACAGATACGCAGTATTTT	CASSYGSSGSTDTQYF
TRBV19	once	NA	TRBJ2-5	TGTGCCAGTAGTACAGGGAACCGGAAAGAGACCCAGTACTTC	CASSTGNRKETQYF
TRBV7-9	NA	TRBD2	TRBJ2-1	TGTGCCAGCAGCTTAGTTGGACTAGCGGGGGGGAATGAGCAGTTCTTC	CASSLVGLAGGNEQFF
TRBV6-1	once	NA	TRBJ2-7	TGTGCCAGCATGACAGGTTCCACTCGGGAGCAGTACTTC	CASMTGSTREQYF
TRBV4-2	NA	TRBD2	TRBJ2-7	TGTGCCAGCAGCCAGGGTACTAGCGCCGAGGGGTACGAGCAGTACTTC	CASSQGTSAEGYEQYF
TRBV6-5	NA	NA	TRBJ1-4	TGTGCCAGCAGTCGACAGATGGAGAATGAAAAACTGTTTTTT	CASSRQMENEKLFF
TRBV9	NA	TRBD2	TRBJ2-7	TGTGCCAGCAGCGCAAGCGGGAATAGCGAGCAGTACTTC	CASSASGNSEQYF